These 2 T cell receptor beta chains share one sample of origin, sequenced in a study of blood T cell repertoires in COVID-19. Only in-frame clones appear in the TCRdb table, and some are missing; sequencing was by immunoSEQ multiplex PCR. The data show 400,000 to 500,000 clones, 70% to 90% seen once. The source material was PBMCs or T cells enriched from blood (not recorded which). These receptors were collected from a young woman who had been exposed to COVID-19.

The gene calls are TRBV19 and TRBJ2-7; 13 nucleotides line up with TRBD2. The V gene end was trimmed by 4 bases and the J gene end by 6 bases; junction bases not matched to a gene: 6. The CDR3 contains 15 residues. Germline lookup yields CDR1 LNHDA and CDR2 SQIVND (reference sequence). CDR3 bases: TGTGCCAGTAGTAGCGGACTAGCGGGAGTAGGCGAGCAGTACTTC. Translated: CASSSGLAGVGEQYF.

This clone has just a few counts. This chain's CDR3 is CASSQINHRDRVSYEQYF. CDR3 DNA: TGTGCCAGCAGCCAAATAAACCACCGGGACAGGGTCTCCTACGAGCAGTACTTC. The V call is TRBV3-1 (or the pseudogene TRBV3-2), the J call TRBJ2-7; 9 positions agree with TRBD1. V lost 2 bases, J lost 0 bases, and 11 bases stayed unmatched. Germline assignment: CDR1 LGHDT and CDR2 YNNKEL (reference sequence). This CDR3 region has 18 residues.